This T cell receptor beta chain was sequenced in a study of long-term antiretroviral therapy in people with HIV. An immunoSEQ assay, version v3.0, was performed at survey level. This table comes from immunoSEQ multiplex PCR, and its TCRdb copy is limited to in-frame clones, with some not included. The sample lists some 15,000 clones, 76% seen once, with roughly 26% in the top ten. Regarding the study as a whole: Older ART regimens may have been in use when blood was drawn between the mid-2000s and the late 2010s. Clonotypes expanded prior to ART showed repertoire dominance at all sampled time points. Diversity rose after ART but stayed below transplant donor controls.

Remarks on this clone: Antigen unknown.

This CDR3 has 16 residues. Trimming cost V 0 bases and J 1 base, with 13 bases left between them. CDR1 and CDR2 (germline): SGHAT, FQNNGV. Sequencing was performed on unsorted PBMCs, taken 3.1 years after starting antiretroviral therapy. The chain couples TRBV11-2 to TRBJ2-7; D remains unclear. This receptor was taken from a man between 40 and 49 years old with HIV. CDR3 nucleotides: TGTGCCAGCAGCTTAGATTCCCAGACAAGTTCCTACGAGCAGTACTTC. As protein: CASSLDSQTSSYEQYF.